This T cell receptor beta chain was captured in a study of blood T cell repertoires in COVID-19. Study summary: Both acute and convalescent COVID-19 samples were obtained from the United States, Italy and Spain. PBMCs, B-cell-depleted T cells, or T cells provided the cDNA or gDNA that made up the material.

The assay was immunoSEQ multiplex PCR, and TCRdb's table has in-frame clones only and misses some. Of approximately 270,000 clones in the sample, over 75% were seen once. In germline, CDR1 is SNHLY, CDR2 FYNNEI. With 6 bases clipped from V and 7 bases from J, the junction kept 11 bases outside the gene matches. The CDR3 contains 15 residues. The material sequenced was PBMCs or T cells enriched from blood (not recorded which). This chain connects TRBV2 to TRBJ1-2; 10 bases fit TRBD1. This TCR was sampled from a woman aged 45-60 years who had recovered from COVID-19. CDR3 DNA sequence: TGTGCCAGCAGGCCCCCTGGACAGGGGGTCTTTGGCTACACCTTC. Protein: CASRPPGQGVFGYTF.